These 30 T cell receptor beta chains came from one sample sequenced in a study of T cell responses to AZD1222 COVID-19 vaccine. TCRdb keeps only in-frame clones here, not all; method: immunoSEQ multiplex PCR. The sample holds about 260,000 clones, 85% to 95% seen once. Specimen: peripheral blood, collected on day 0 of AZD1222 vaccination. The receptors stem from an adult in good health.

The V gene is TRBV10-2, the J gene TRBJ1-1; 8 nucleotides match TRBD1. The trim removed 3 bases at V and 5 bases at J, leaving 2 bases unmatched. The CDR3 length is 13 residues. From germline, CDR1 is WSHSY and CDR2 SAAADI. CDR3 coding DNA: TGCGCCAGCAGTGACAGGGGGCTGACTGAAGCTTTCTTT. Its protein product is CASSDRGLTEAFF.

The gene calls are TRBV6-5 and TRBJ2-2; maybe TRBD1 (7 bases). Per germline, CDR1 MNHEY and CDR2 SVGAGI. V lost 6 bases, J lost 10 bases, and 15 bases lay in between. The length of the CDR3 is 13 residues. The CDR3 nucleotides read TGTGCCAGCAGCTGGAGGGGGCCCGAGGAGCTGTTTTTT. This translates into CASSWRGPEELFF.

The V call is TRBV4-1, the J call TRBJ2-1; no clear D gene. This CDR3 contains 17 residues. The ends were cut back, 1 base at V and 3 bases at J, with 16 bases in the middle. Germline V lookup: CDR1 MGHRA, CDR2 YSYEKL. The CDR3: CASSQGARQSFYNEQFF. CDR3 nucleotides: TGCGCCAGCAGCCAAGGCGCCCGGCAGAGCTTCTACAATGAGCAGTTCTTC.

This chain connects TRBV10-1 to TRBJ1-4, with D possibly being TRBD1 (5 bases). Germline V gene data show CDR1 as WNHNN and CDR2 as SYGVQD (reference sequence). The CDR3 spans 10 residues. Trimming shortened V by 7 bases and J by 8 bases, and 5 bases separated the two germline ends. CDR3: CASKGEKLFF. CDR3 nucleotides: TGCGCCAGCAAGGGGGAAAAACTGTTTTTT.

The chain uses TRBV2 and TRBJ1-4, with 7 bases identical to TRBD1. After removal of 7 bases from V and 17 bases from J, the junction contained 19 bases not matched to a gene. The CDR3 totals 14 residues. The germline gives CDR1 SNHLY, CDR2 FYNNEI. The DNA of the CDR3 is TGTGCCAGCACCGAAACCGGGGACAGCCAACCGGGTTTTTTT. It encodes CASTETGDSQPGFF.

The chain employs TRBV2 and TRBJ1-4, with D possibly matching TRBD1 (6 bases). The germline V gene encodes CDR1 SNHLY and CDR2 FYNNEI. V lost 5 bases to trimming and J lost 8 bases, with 15 bases between them. The CDR3 loop spans 14 amino acids. Here the CDR3 reads CASSRDMRIEKLFF. CDR3 sequence (DNA): TGTGCCAGCAGTCGGGACATGAGGATAGAAAAACTGTTTTTT.

In this sample, this clone turned up a few times. The V and J genes are TRBV7-8 and TRBJ1-6; weak D call: TRBD1 (6 bases). CDR3 length: 14 amino acids. With 5 bases removed from V and 6 bases from J, the gap between germline ends came to 11 bases. In germline, CDR1 is SGHVS, CDR2 FQNEAQ. The CDR3 reads CASSPRTVNSPLHF. DNA of the CDR3: TGTGCCAGCAGCCCGAGGACAGTTAATTCACCCCTCCACTTT.

The chain is built from TRBV5-6 and TRBJ2-7, with 9 bases aligning to TRBD1. Germline CDR1 reads SGHDT; CDR2 reads YYEEEE. The V segment lost 4 bases and the J segment 2 bases; nucleotides outside the gene matches: 7. This CDR3 comprises 15 residues. The chain's CDR3 is CASSPRTGEAYEQYF. The CDR3 DNA reads TGTGCCAGCAGCCCCCGGACAGGGGAGGCCTACGAGCAGTACTTC. The full variable domain, its missing parts supplied by reference TRBV5-6 and TRBJ2-7, is DAGVTQSPTHLIKTRGQQVTLRCSPKSGHDTVSWYQQALGQGPQFIFQYYEEEERQRGNFPDRFSGHQFPNYSSELNVNALLLGDSALYLCASSPRTGEAYEQYFGPGTRLTVT.

The chain combines TRBV20-1 with TRBJ1-2; D remains unclear. The germline V gene has CDR1 DFQATT and CDR2 SNEGSKA (reference sequence). V dropped 5 bases and J dropped 4 bases, with 8 bases sitting between them. The CDR3 has 11 residues. CDR3 nucleotides: TGCAGTGCTTCAGACCGCTATGGCTACACCTTC. This gives the protein CSASDRYGYTF.

The chain has TRBV10-3 and TRBJ2-7; 7 positions match TRBD1. The V gene's germline CDR1 is ENHRY and CDR2 SYGVKD. The CDR3 spans 12 residues. The V segment lost 10 bases and the J segment 2 bases; nucleotides outside the gene matches: 5. The DNA for the CDR3 is TGTGCCACCGAGGGACAGACCTACGAGCAGTACTTC. Its translation: CATEGQTYEQYF.

The rearrangement uses TRBV2 and TRBJ1-6; D gene ambiguous. Trimming cost V 7 bases and J 7 bases, with 8 bases left between them. This CDR3 contains 12 residues. Germline CDR1 is SNHLY and CDR2 is FYNNEI. The CDR3 nucleotides read TGTGCCAGCAAGAAACCGAATTCACCCCTCCACTTT. Its protein product is CASKKPNSPLHF.

The V and J genes are TRBV12-3 or TRBV12-4 and TRBJ2-1; D is unresolved. This CDR3 spans 13 amino acids. The ends were cut back, 8 bases at V and 5 bases at J, with 13 bases in the middle. CDR3 sequence: CASEPTTNNEQFF. The CDR3 DNA is TGTGCCAGCGAGCCAACTACAAACAATGAGCAGTTCTTC.

This chain joins TRBV5-6 and TRBJ1-3, with D possibly matching TRBD1 (5 bases). Germline V gene lookup returns CDR1 SGHDT and CDR2 YYEEEE. The ends were cut back, 4 bases at V and 4 bases at J, with 6 bases in the middle. This CDR3 has 12 amino acids. The CDR3 nucleotides are TGTGCCAGCAGCCCAGGGGGAAACACCATATATTTT. Protein product: CASSPGGNTIYF.

The V gene is TRBV27, the J gene TRBJ2-7, with a possible D match to TRBD1 (5 bases). V was clipped by 6 bases and J by 3 bases, with 9 bases between them. Germline values: CDR1 MNHEY, CDR2 SMNVEV (reference sequence). The CDR3 runs 12 residues. The CDR3 loop reads CASRRGSYEQYF. CDR3 nucleotide sequence: TGTGCCAGCAGAAGGGGCAGCTACGAGCAGTACTTC.

The chain employs TRBV28 and TRBJ1-2; 8 bases agree with TRBD1. Germline-derived CDR1 and CDR2 are MDHEN and SYDVKM. Trimming cost V 8 bases and J 0 bases; bases outside gene matches: 11. The CDR3 has 16 residues. The chain's CDR3 is CASGRTGTISNYGYTF. CDR3 coding DNA: TGTGCCAGCGGACGGACAGGGACAATTTCTAACTATGGCTACACCTTC.

The genes are TRBV29-1 and TRBJ1-2; the D is unclear. V gave up 4 bases and J gave up 7 bases, with 10 bases separating them. Germline-derived CDR1 and CDR2 are SQVTM and ANQGSEA. The CDR3 spans 11 residues. The CDR3 reads CSVGSGFGYTF. The DNA for the CDR3 is TGCAGCGTTGGGAGCGGGTTTGGCTACACCTTC.

This clone appeared once. The chain couples TRBV5-5 to TRBJ1-4; 9 bases are a match to TRBD1. Germline loops: CDR1 SGHKS, CDR2 YYEKEE (reference sequence). This CDR3 is 14 amino acids long. V trimming: 3 bases; J trimming: 6 bases; junction bases outside the gene matches: 3. Here the CDR3 reads CASSSTGGYEKLFF. The DNA of the CDR3 is TGTGCCAGCAGCTCGACAGGGGGATATGAAAAACTGTTTTTT.

The CDR3 DNA sequence: TGTGCCAGCAGCCAAGATCGGGAGCGGGGGCAGTACGAGCAGTACTTC. This gives the protein CASSQDRERGQYEQYF. The V and J genes are TRBV3-1 (or the pseudogene TRBV3-2) and TRBJ2-7; 8 nucleotides align to TRBD2. V gave up 0 bases and J gave up 4 bases; unmatched junction bases: 8. This CDR3 is built from 16 residues. Germline CDR1 LGHDT, CDR2 YNNKEL (reference sequence).

The rearrangement links TRBV9 to TRBJ2-5; D call uncertain. CDR1 and CDR2 (germline): SGDLS, YYNGEE. V was cut by 7 bases and J by 5 bases, with 12 bases left in between. The CDR3 length is 12 residues. The CDR3 DNA reads as TGTGCCAGCGGGTCGTCGGGCGAGACCCAGTACTTC. It yields the protein CASGSSGETQYF.

This clone was seen a few times. The CDR3 DNA reads TGTGCCAGCAGCTTGACAGGAGCTAGCACTAATGAAAAACTGTTTTTT. It yields the protein CASSLTGASTNEKLFF. This chain joins TRBV7-2 and TRBJ1-4; possibly TRBD1 for D (6 bases). This CDR3 is built from 16 residues. Germline V CDR1 and CDR2: SGHTA, FQGNSA. V gave up 3 bases and J gave up 2 bases, with 13 bases separating them.

The chain has TRBV15 and TRBJ2-1, with 7 positions matching TRBD1. CDR1 LNHNV and CDR2 YYDKDF come from the germline V gene (reference sequence). Trimming removed 4 bases from V and 8 bases from J; junction bases left unmatched: 2. The CDR3 is made up of 12 amino acids. CDR3 region: CATSNTGDEQFF. The CDR3 nucleotides read TGTGCCACCAGCAATACAGGGGATGAGCAGTTCTTC.

This sequence joins TRBV5-6 and TRBJ1-3; D gene unclear. The V and J ends lost 5 bases and 3 bases respectively, with 6 bases between them. CDR3 size: 12 residues. CDR1 is SGHDT and CDR2 is YYEEEE in the germline V gene. The CDR3 is CASRSGGNTIYF. CDR3 in DNA: TGTGCCAGCAGAAGTGGTGGAAACACCATATATTTT. Supplemented by reference TRBV5-6 and TRBJ1-3, the full variable domain reads DAGVTQSPTHLIKTRGQQVTLRCSPKSGHDTVSWYQQALGQGPQFIFQYYEEEERQRGNFPDRFSGHQFPNYSSELNVNALLLGDSALYLCASRSGGNTIYFGEGSWLTVV.

This rearrangement joins TRBV9 to TRBJ2-1, with 8 nucleotides matching TRBD2. The length of the CDR3 is 16 residues. The germline V gene encodes CDR1 SGDLS and CDR2 YYNGEE. The junction had 5 bases not matched to a gene; V was cut back by 0 bases and J by 3 bases. The CDR3 sequence is CASSVEGLAVYNEQFF. CDR3 bases: TGTGCCAGCAGCGTAGAAGGACTAGCAGTCTACAATGAGCAGTTCTTC. Together with reference TRBV9 and TRBJ2-1, the CDR3 gives the full variable domain: DSGVTQTPKHLITATGQRVTLRCSPRSGDLSVYWYQQSLDQGLQFLIQYYNGEERAKGNILERFSAQQFPDLHSELNLSSLELGDSALYFCASSVEGLAVYNEQFFGPGTRLTVL.

V usage is TRBV15 and J usage is TRBJ2-2; TRBD1 matches 8 bases. The CDR3 sequence is 15 residues long. V was clipped by 1 base and J by 5 bases; unmatched bases: 3. Germline V gene data show CDR1 as LNHNV and CDR2 as YYDKDF (reference sequence). CDR3 DNA sequence: TGTGCCACCAGCAGAGGCGGACAGGGTACCGGGGAGCTGTTTTTT. Amino acid sequence: CATSRGGQGTGELFF.

V gene TRBV28 combines with J gene TRBJ2-7, with a weak D call TRBD1 (6 bases). The CDR3 sequence is 14 residues long. Trimming removed 10 bases at V and 0 bases at J, with 16 bases between. Germline V gene lookup returns CDR1 MDHEN and CDR2 SYDVKM. CDR3 sequence: CANSKTGSSYEQYF. CDR3 DNA: TGTGCCAACTCCAAGACAGGTAGCTCCTACGAGCAGTACTTC.

This clone was detected only once. This rearrangement joins TRBV6-5 to TRBJ2-1; D unresolved. The CDR3 is 15 residues long. Trimming cost V 2 bases and J 8 bases, with 16 bases left between them. CDR1 is MNHEY, CDR2 SVGAGI, per germline. The CDR3 reads CASSYVGPYIDEQFF. The DNA of the CDR3 is TGTGCCAGCAGTTACGTAGGCCCGTACATCGATGAGCAGTTCTTC.

A note on this clone: Other DNA sequences in the sample encode the same CDR3. This chain connects TRBV6-5 to TRBJ2-7; possibly TRBD1 for D (5 bases). Per germline, CDR1 MNHEY and CDR2 SVGAGI. V lost 2 bases and J 2 bases, leaving 7 bases between the germline ends. The CDR3 length is 13 residues. CDR3 sequence reads: CASSYDRTYEQYF. As DNA, the CDR3 is TGTGCCAGCAGTTACGACAGAACCTACGAGCAGTACTTC.

This chain links TRBV5-4 with TRBJ2-2; no reliable D call. The CDR3 runs to 14 residues. V was trimmed by 5 bases and J by 6 bases, leaving 14 bases between them. Germline V gives CDR1 SGHNT, CDR2 YYREEE (reference sequence). The CDR3: CASSQYFNAGELFF. CDR3 bases: TGTGCCAGCAGTCAGTATTTCAACGCCGGGGAGCTGTTTTTT.

J is TRBJ1-1 and V is TRBV4-1, with TRBD1 matching 9 bases. Germline CDR1 reads MGHRA; CDR2 reads YSYEKL. The V gene end was trimmed by 4 bases and the J gene end by 1 base; junction bases not matched to a gene: 7. CDR3 length equals 16 residues. The CDR3 loop is CASSPGQGRANTEAFF. Here the CDR3 DNA reads TGCGCCAGCAGCCCAGGACAGGGGAGGGCGAACACTGAAGCTTTCTTT.

The J gene is TRBJ1-5, the V gene TRBV27; maybe TRBD1 (5 bases). V shed 9 bases and J shed 3 bases, with 9 bases lying between them. The germline V gene has CDR1 MNHEY and CDR2 SMNVEV (reference sequence). This CDR3 contains 12 residues. Here the CDR3 reads CASRGLNQPQHF. Written as DNA, the CDR3 is TGTGCCAGTAGGGGCCTCAATCAGCCCCAGCATTTT.